The next 9 T cell receptor beta chains were all read from a single sample in a study of CXCR3-negative and CXCR3-positive naive CD8 T cells. These receptors are not linked to any known antigen. Study results and caveats: CXCR3-positive naive cells carried more hydrophobic TRB CDR3s than CXCR3-negative ones.

5' RACE with UMI labels generated the TRB cDNA libraries. TCRdb reprocessed the 5' RACE reads and keeps a single row for each CDR3 protein, giving no DNA. The table counts some 110,000 distinct CDR3 sequences; roughly 0.38% lies in the top ten. Sequencing was performed on naive CXCR3+ CD8+ T cells from blood. The subset denotes: CD45RO-CCR7+CD27+CD95- naive CD8+ T cells expressing CXCR3 (TNR3+). Receptors were obtained from a human donor in good health. Some clones in this sample may be carry-over from other donors' samples.

J is TRBJ2-3 and V is TRBV20-1. This CDR3 spans 12 amino acids. Germline V lookup: CDR1 DFQATT, CDR2 SNEGSKA (reference sequence). This CDR3 is CSARDWTDTQYF.

V is TRBV6-2 or TRBV6-3 and J is TRBJ2-5. The CDR3 length is 15 residues. Germline V gene data show CDR1 as MNHEY and CDR2 as SVGEGT. CDR3 sequence: CASSYPDNSQETQYF.

The chain combines TRBV5-1 with TRBJ2-2; TCRdb calls TRBD1, which cannot be checked without DNA. CDR3 length equals 18 residues. In germline, CDR1 is SGHRS, CDR2 YFSETQ. The CDR3 protein is CASRLTNRASGEVGELFF.

The chain is built from TRBV28 and TRBJ2-1. Germline V gene data show CDR1 as MDHEN and CDR2 as SYDVKM. The CDR3 contains 15 residues. CDR3 amino acids: CASSLDPNGVNEQFF.

CDR3 in amino acids: CASRPPWNTEAFF. The chain links TRBV11-2 to TRBJ1-1; there is no DNA to check the TCRdb D call of TRBD1. The germline V gene encodes CDR1 SGHAT and CDR2 FQNNGV. The CDR3 loop spans 13 amino acids.

This chain uses TRBV6-2 or TRBV6-3 with TRBJ2-2; the TRBD1 assignment by TCRdb is unverifiable without DNA. The CDR3 extends over 15 amino acids. Germline V CDR1 and CDR2: MNHEY, SVGEGT. This CDR3 reads CASSYGIGASGELFF.

The chain combines TRBV10-1 with TRBJ2-2; TCRdb's assignment of TRBD1 cannot be checked, as there is no DNA. CDR3 length: 19 residues. Germline V gene lookup returns CDR1 WNHNN and CDR2 SYGVQD (reference sequence). This CDR3 reads CASSPSRDRGPLNTGELFF.

CDR3 region: CASSFEHFSGTRVYNEQFF. The gene calls are TRBV5-5 and TRBJ2-1; TCRdb outputs TRBD2, but without DNA this stays unchecked. CDR1 is SGHKS and CDR2 is YYEKEE in the germline V gene (reference sequence). This CDR3 has 19 residues. The complete variable domain, with remaining parts taken from reference TRBV5-5 and TRBJ2-1, reads DAGVTQSPTHLIKTRGQQVTLRCSPISGHKSVSWYQQVLGQGPQFIFQYYEKEERGRGNFPDRFSARQFPNYSSELNVNALLLGDSALYLCASSFEHFSGTRVYNEQFFGPGTRLTVL.

The chain combines TRBV27 with TRBJ2-3; TCRdb selects TRBD2, and the lack of DNA leaves this call unchecked. Per the germline V gene, CDR1 is MNHEY and CDR2 is SMNVEV (reference sequence). The CDR3 extends over 15 amino acids. CDR3 region: CASRSSDPSTDTQYF.